This TCR beta chain was retrieved from a study of blood T cells in healthy people across ages. The CDR3 spans 15 residues. Russia was home to the donors, healthy Caucasian individuals aged roughly 6 to 100. As concerns this clonotype: The antigen is undetermined.

General study findings and limits: More naive CD4+ cells and higher diversity were found in long-lived than in aged donors.

Using a J-beta primer mix together with a sample-barcoded 5' primer, a second PCR was run for roughly 7 to 12 cycles. TCRdb re-derived calls from the 5' RACE reads in MiXCR, one entry per CDR3 protein. The table has approximately 1,100,000 distinct CDR3 sequences, 40% to 45% seen once. The source of this sequence is an older woman in good health. Sequencing used blood. The V gene is TRBV12-3 or TRBV12-4, the J gene TRBJ2-4, with 10 bases identical to TRBD2. The closer fit of TRBJ2-7 to the DNA end suggests the J call may be wrong. CDR3 nucleotides: TGTGCCAGCAGTTTAGCAGGGACTAGCGTCAACGAGCAGTACTTC. This gives the protein CASSLAGTSVNEQYF.